These 2 T cell receptor beta chains came from one sample sequenced in a study of blood T cell repertoires in COVID-19. Measured with immunoSEQ multiplex PCR; TCRdb has only the in-frame clones, and not every one. Of about 270,000 clones listed, 75% to 90% are singletons. Specimen: PBMCs or T cells enriched from blood (not recorded which). Source of these receptors: a woman aged 18-30 years who had recovered from COVID-19.

The chain employs TRBV27 and TRBJ2-3, with 9 bases matching TRBD2. This CDR3 contains 18 residues. The J segment lost 7 bases and the V segment lost 4 bases, leaving 18 bases of the junction unmatched. Germline CDR1 MNHEY, CDR2 SMNVEV (reference sequence). CDR3 DNA sequence: TGTGCCAGCAGTTCCTCCTGGAAGGGCGGGGGGGCGGCGAATACGCAGTATTTT. Its protein is CASSSSWKGGGAANTQYF.

This clone showed up just a few times. The rearrangement joins TRBV30 to TRBJ1-2, with D possibly matching TRBD1 (6 bases). CDR1 and CDR2 (germline): GTSNPN, SVGIG (reference sequence). This CDR3 spans 13 amino acids. V was shortened by 4 bases and J by 5 bases, with 14 bases between the two germline ends. CDR3 protein: CAWIGGLGYGYTF. DNA of the CDR3: TGTGCCTGGATCGGGGGGCTTGGTTATGGCTACACCTTC.